A single sample is the source of the 24 T cell receptor beta chains below, sequenced in a study of cytomegalovirus exposure and HLA in healthy donors. The PCR employed 60 Vbeta primers together with 13 Jbeta primers. TCRdb's table, derived via immunoSEQ multiplex PCR, lists solely in-frame clones and lacks some. This sample has under 250,000 clones; around four fifths occur once, and the top ten carry roughly a tenth. Sequencing input: PBMCs. The receptor set was obtained from a woman between 50 and 59 years old in good health and CMV-seropositive.

The V and J genes are TRBV30 and TRBJ2-3, with 8 nucleotides matching TRBD2. This CDR3 is 15 amino acids long. Trimming removed 2 bases from V and 0 bases from J; junction bases left unmatched: 4. Looked up from germline, CDR1 is GTSNPN and CDR2 is SVGIG (reference sequence). The CDR3 region has the DNA TGTGCCTGGAGTAGACTAGCGACTAGCACAGATACGCAGTATTTT. This gives the protein CAWSRLATSTDTQYF.

The chain is built from TRBV7-3 and TRBJ1-2; a weak D match, TRBD1 (6 bases). The CDR3 runs to 14 residues. Germline V CDR1 and CDR2: SGHTA, FQGTGA. V was cut by 2 bases and J by 7 bases, with 14 bases left in between. CDR3 DNA sequence: TGTGCCAGCAGCTTAGGTCCACAGGGAGCTGGCTACACCTTC. Translation gives CASSLGPQGAGYTF.

The sample holds one count of this clone. The CDR3 region is CASSLLNQGQTDTQYF. The CDR3 DNA sequence: TGCGCCAGCAGCTTGCTTAACCAGGGACAAACAGATACGCAGTATTTT. This chain uses TRBV5-1 with TRBJ2-3, with a tentative D call TRBD1 (6 bases). This CDR3 is 16 amino acids long. Germline V gene data show CDR1 as SGHRS and CDR2 as YFSETQ. V lost 1 base and J 3 bases, leaving 15 bases between the germline ends. The full variable domain, completed using reference TRBV5-1 and TRBJ2-3, is KAGVTQTPRYLIKTRGQQVTLSCSPISGHRSVSWYQQTPGQGLQFLFEYFSETQRNKGNFPGRFSGRQFSNSRSEMNVSTLELGDSALYLCASSLLNQGQTDTQYFGPGTRLTVL.

The chain carries TRBV7-3 and TRBJ1-1; weak D call: TRBD1 (5 bases). The CDR3 runs 16 residues. V was pared by 1 base and J by 0 bases, with 12 bases between. Germline CDR1 is SGHTA and CDR2 is FQGTGA. The CDR3 DNA sequence: TGTGCCAGCAGCTTAATCCCGCCAGGGATGAACACTGAAGCTTTCTTT. Amino acids: CASSLIPPGMNTEAFF.

The chain is built from TRBV5-1 and TRBJ2-5, with 9 bases matching TRBD1. Germline V gives CDR1 SGHRS, CDR2 YFSETQ. CDR3 size: 16 residues. J was trimmed by 4 bases and V by 4 bases; bases with no gene match: 11. The CDR3 bases are TGCGCCAGCAGCCCTTTTGGGACAGGGATCGGAGAGACCCAGTACTTC. It specifies CASSPFGTGIGETQYF.

The V call is TRBV27, the J call TRBJ1-6; TRBD1 matches 7 bases. The CDR3 runs to 15 residues. Germline assignment: CDR1 MNHEY and CDR2 SMNVEV (reference sequence). V gave up 5 bases and J gave up 9 bases; unmatched junction bases: 10. This CDR3 is CASSNRQGFTSPLHF. Here the CDR3 DNA reads TGTGCCAGCAGTAACCGACAGGGATTCACTTCACCCCTCCACTTT.

The chain is built from TRBV7-9 and TRBJ2-2, with 10 bases that match TRBD2. CDR1 and CDR2 (germline): SEHNR, FQNEAQ (reference sequence). CDR3 size: 15 residues. V gave up 8 bases and J gave up 4 bases; unmatched junction bases: 7. The DNA for the CDR3 is TGTGCCAGCGGAGAGCGGGGGGGCCCCACCGGGGAGCTGTTTTTT. Residues: CASGERGGPTGELFF.

The genes are TRBV5-1 and TRBJ1-2; D not resolved. The length of the CDR3 is 15 residues. Trimming stripped 0 bases from V and 8 bases from J, with 17 bases between. Germline lookup yields CDR1 SGHRS and CDR2 YFSETQ. The CDR3 nucleotides are TGCGCCAGCAGCTTGGGAAGAATAGGATTGGGCGGCTACACCTTC. Amino acid sequence: CASSLGRIGLGGYTF. The variable domain in full, completed from reference TRBV5-1 and TRBJ1-2, reads KAGVTQTPRYLIKTRGQQVTLSCSPISGHRSVSWYQQTPGQGLQFLFEYFSETQRNKGNFPGRFSGRQFSNSRSEMNVSTLELGDSALYLCASSLGRIGLGGYTFGSGTRLTVV.

In this sample, this clone turned up once. This chain uses TRBV7-2 with TRBJ2-1; the match to TRBD2 covers 8 bases. The CDR3 sequence is 15 residues long. V shed 1 base and J 5 bases; nucleotides not matched to a gene: 4. Germline lookup yields CDR1 SGHTA and CDR2 FQGNSA. This CDR3 is CASSLGAGADNEQFF. The CDR3 DNA follows: TGTGCCAGCAGCTTAGGAGCGGGGGCGGACAATGAGCAGTTCTTC.

The rearrangement uses TRBV6-5 and TRBJ2-5; D possibly corresponds to TRBD2 (7 bases). Trimming cost V 7 bases and J 3 bases, with 9 bases left between them. Germline loops: CDR1 MNHEY, CDR2 SVGAGI. There are 12 residues in the CDR3. In nucleotides, the CDR3 is TGTGCCAGCAAGGGGGGGAAAGAGACCCAGTACTTC. It translates to CASKGGKETQYF.

The chain is built from TRBV27 and TRBJ2-7, with TRBD1 matching 8 bases. CDR1 MNHEY and CDR2 SMNVEV come from the germline V gene (reference sequence). With 4 bases clipped from V and 3 bases from J, the junction kept 8 bases outside the gene matches. The CDR3 length is 15 residues. The DNA of the CDR3 is TGTGCCAGCAGTTCAAGTCAGGGGGCCTTCTACGAGCAGTACTTC. This sequence encodes CASSSSQGAFYEQYF.

In this sample, this clone turned up a few times. This chain connects TRBV4-1 to TRBJ2-6; D is uncertain. The CDR3 totals 14 residues. V was clipped by 2 bases and J by 2 bases, with 4 bases between them. Germline loops: CDR1 MGHRA, CDR2 YSYEKL. The CDR3 nucleotides read TGCGCCAGCAGCCAACAGACTGGGGCCAACGTCCTGACTTTC. Residues: CASSQQTGANVLTF.

The gene calls are TRBV5-3 and TRBJ1-2; D is uncertain. TRBV5-3 qualifies as an ORF whose function is uncertain. The CDR3 is made up of 16 amino acids. Trimming left V 0 bases short and J 0 bases short, with 12 bases between. The CDR3 nucleotides read TGTGCCAGAAGCTTGGCCTTACACGGAGCTAACTATGGCTACACCTTC. This sequence encodes CARSLALHGANYGYTF.

This chain connects TRBV14 to TRBJ1-2, with D maybe TRBD1 (6 bases). Trimming left V 2 bases short and J 4 bases short, with 11 bases between. The CDR3 has 14 amino acids. From germline, CDR1 is SGHDN and CDR2 FVKESK. CDR3 DNA: TGTGCCAGCAGCCAAACACAGGGAGCCTATGGCTACACCTTC. Translation: CASSQTQGAYGYTF.

This chain links TRBV7-3 with TRBJ2-1; TRBD2 is a possible D gene (5 bases). Trimming removed 2 bases from V and 4 bases from J, with 9 bases in between. Germline V gene lookup returns CDR1 SGHTA and CDR2 FQGTGA. This CDR3 has 14 amino acids. The CDR3 DNA reads as TGTGCCAGCAGCTTAGGACGGGAATACAATGAGCAGTTCTTC. It codes for CASSLGREYNEQFF.

The chain has TRBV7-6 and TRBJ1-2; TRBD1 agrees at 7 bases. The CDR3 loop spans 15 amino acids. Per the germline V gene, CDR1 is SGHVS and CDR2 is FNYEAQ. V trimming: 5 bases; J trimming: 7 bases; junction bases outside the gene matches: 13. The CDR3 coding sequence is TGTGCCAGCAGCCTAATAGGGCAGGGGGTTAGTGGCTACACCTTC. It encodes CASSLIGQGVSGYTF. The whole variable domain, remainder taken from reference TRBV7-6 and TRBJ1-2, is GAGVSQSPRYKVTKRGQDVALRCDPISGHVSLYWYRQALGQGPEFLTYFNYEAQQDKSGLPNDRFSAERPEGSISTLTIQRTEQRDSAMYRCASSLIGQGVSGYTFGSGTRLTVV.

The chain employs TRBV29-1 and TRBJ2-1; TRBD2 agrees at 12 bases. With V trimmed by 4 bases and J by 5 bases, 0 bases remained unmatched. CDR1 SQVTM and CDR2 ANQGSEA come from the germline V gene. The CDR3 is 13 residues long. CDR3 residues: CSVGTSGNNEQFF. For the CDR3, the DNA is TGCAGCGTTGGGACTAGCGGGAACAATGAGCAGTTCTTC.

CDR3 bases: TGTGCCAGTAGCACAGGGGTGGGCGAGCAGTACTTC. It encodes CASSTGVGEQYF. The chain couples TRBV19 to TRBJ2-7; 7 nucleotides match TRBD1. CDR1 is LNHDA, CDR2 SQIVND, per germline (reference sequence). Germline trimming cut 6 bases from V and 6 bases from J; bases unmatched to any gene: 5. The CDR3 runs 12 residues.

Written as DNA, the CDR3 is TGTGCCAGCAGCTTGGAATACAGGGTTAGCTATGGCTACACCTTC. Residues: CASSLEYRVSYGYTF. The chain is built from TRBV5-4 and TRBJ1-2; weak D call: TRBD1 (6 bases). Trimming removed 0 bases at V and 4 bases at J, with 13 bases between. This CDR3 contains 15 residues. Germline V gives CDR1 SGHNT, CDR2 YYREEE (reference sequence). Looking up the rest from reference TRBV5-4 and TRBJ1-2 gives the full variable domain: ETGVTQSPTHLIKTRGQQVTLRCSSQSGHNTVSWYQQALGQGPQFIFQYYREEENGRGNFPPRFSGLQFPNYSSELNVNALELDDSALYLCASSLEYRVSYGYTFGSGTRLTVV.

The CDR3 sequence is CASSLAREWPQRADTQYF. In DNA, the CDR3 is TGCGCCAGCAGCTTGGCACGGGAGTGGCCCCAGAGGGCAGATACGCAGTATTTT. The chain uses TRBV5-1 and TRBJ2-3, with a tentative D call TRBD2 (6 bases). V was pared by 0 bases and J by 4 bases, with 21 bases between. The CDR3 has 18 residues. Germline V lookup: CDR1 SGHRS, CDR2 YFSETQ.

This clone was detected once. The chain joins TRBV18 to TRBJ1-2, with 7 bases matching TRBD1. Germline V gives CDR1 KGHSH, CDR2 LQKENI. The CDR3 runs to 15 residues. The J segment lost 8 bases and the V segment lost 3 bases, leaving 12 bases of the junction unmatched. The CDR3 nucleotides read TGTGCCAGCTCACCGATCCGGGACAGCCTGAGCGGCTACACCTTC. Translated: CASSPIRDSLSGYTF.

The rearrangement joins TRBV30 to TRBJ1-1; D is unclear. V was shortened by 0 bases and J by 4 bases, with 15 bases between the two germline ends. CDR1 is GTSNPN and CDR2 is SVGIG in the germline V gene (reference sequence). The CDR3 spans 15 residues. The CDR3 DNA reads TGTGCCTGGAGTGTTCGTGGGTACAGACCCACTGAAGCTTTCTTT. It is translated as CAWSVRGYRPTEAFF.

The chain is built from TRBV9 and TRBJ2-5; 15 bases are a match to TRBD2. V was clipped by 4 bases and J by 2 bases; unmatched bases: 6. Germline V gene sequence: CDR1 SGDLS, CDR2 YYNGEE. The CDR3 has 17 residues. The CDR3 sequence: CASSPSGLAGGQETQYF. The CDR3, as DNA: TGTGCCAGCAGCCCCTCGGGACTAGCGGGGGGACAAGAGACCCAGTACTTC.

The chain joins TRBV30 to TRBJ1-1; tentative D call: TRBD1 (5 bases). The V gene's germline CDR1 is GTSNPN and CDR2 SVGIG (reference sequence). This CDR3 is 17 amino acids long. Trimming shortened V by 3 bases and J by 2 bases, and 22 bases separated the two germline ends. CDR3 sequence: CAWSRLGRGSINTEAFF. DNA for the CDR3: TGTGCCTGGAGCCGCTTGGGGCGGGGGAGCATAAACACTGAAGCTTTCTTT.